This section outlines one TCR beta chain sequence together with its context. Which antigen it targets is not known. Qualities for individual bases were not recorded, and no much larger clone is one base off. The CDR3 measures 16 amino acids from cysteine to phenylalanine. CDR3 DNA only is kept here, 48 bases in frame from base 1. The junction shows trimming of 0 bases on V and 2 bases on J, plus 12 bases between the germline ends. Looking up the germline V gene (reference sequence) yields CDR1 LNHNV and CDR2 YYDKDF. The library was generated by the immunoSEQ multiplex PCR assay. RNA was extracted from all samples and reverse transcribed into cDNA as template for TCR sequencing. SuperScript III was used to make first-strand cDNA, primed with a 2:1 mix of oligo-dT and random hexamers. A synthetic immune receptor repertoire was used to assess amplification bias, and residual bias was removed computationally. The original methods were these. Raw reads were preprocessed for error removal, and CDR3 was defined according to IMGT conventions as running from the conserved cysteine to phenylalanine. Clonality was computed as 1 minus the Shannon entropy, with the entropy normalized by log2 of the number of productive unique TCRs. CD4 or CD8 identity of scalp clones was inferred by cross-referencing scalp TCRbeta sequences with sorted blood CD4 and CD8 repertoires. TCRdb obtained this table from immuneACCESS and retained in-frame rearrangements with V and J assigned. These tables miss some clones; where compared with another copy, unresolved V genes account for less than half of the shortfall, and the remainder is unexplained. The V and J calls and the clone size are those of that table, but D and trimming were determined from the DNA. A total of about 140,000 clones appear in this sample, roughly nine tenths of them only once. Jointly, the top ten make up under 15% of the sample.

The sample is drawn from a study of CD8+ T cells in alopecia areata listed by TCRdb under 2018. Background for the entire study: Treated patients were enrolled in an open-label pilot trial of oral tofacitinib, 5 to 10 mg twice daily, for moderate-to-severe alopecia areata. Amplification of TCRbeta CDR3 regions was done by immunoSEQ multiplex PCR using 35 Vbeta forward primers and 13 Jbeta reverse primers. To study T cell clonal expansion in alopecia areata, the researchers applied high-throughput TCRbeta sequencing to both the C3H/HeJ mouse model and human patients. Patients stayed on tofacitinib for 6 to 18 months and then had 6 months of follow-up off drug so that delayed response and recurrence could be assessed. In treated patients, disease severity was measured using the SALT score, which gives the percentage of scalp surface area affected. Biopsies were taken from tofacitinib-treated patients at baseline and again at 4 and 24 weeks into treatment, and several of those patients also had a later scalp biopsy. Scalp clonality was compared among normal scalp (n=4), patchy alopecia areata scalp (n=8), and alopecia totalis/universalis scalp (n=8). RNA was obtained with the PAXgene miRNA kit for fixed scalp, the miRNeasy kit for PBMCs, and the RNeasy kit for mouse skin. Human TCRbeta sequencing covered scalp tissue and sorted CD4+ and CD8+ peripheral blood T cells from patchy and totalis/universalis alopecia areata patients and healthy controls.

Study-wide conclusions, independent of this receptor: Tofacitinib significantly decreased scalp clonality and the number of expanded CD8+ clones among the top 100 scalp clones. Compared with normal scalp, lesional scalp, particularly in alopecia totalis/universalis, had higher clonality and more expanded CD8+ clones, which suggests antigenic drive. The treated cohort was small, with a single nonresponder, so links between baseline CD8+ expansion and response need larger studies. Scalp TCR repertoire analysis is complicated because resident alphabeta T cells in normal human skin are also sequenced, whereas mouse skin is dominated by gammadelta T cells. Many expanded lesional clones persisted in scalp and blood during tofacitinib treatment, which may partly explain relapse after stopping treatment. Shared TCR sequences between patients were less evident than in mice, which may be partly attributable to HLA diversity in the patient population.

Reading the label with the study, this specimen's time point is: more than three weeks on oral tofacitinib. The sample's treatment or condition, from its label and the paper: oral pan-JAK inhibitor, 5-10 mg twice daily. Peripheral blood and lesional scalp punch biopsies were obtained from patients with alopecia areata. After PBMCs were isolated by density centrifugation and stained for CD3, CD4 and CD8, a FACSAria was used to sort CD4+ and CD8+ T cells. The sequence was obtained from a human donor with alopecia areata. The sample here was CD8+ T cells sorted from blood, taken at week 4, from a patient treated with tofacitinib. This chain joins TRBV15 to TRBJ2-3, with the D gene uncertain. The nucleotides read TGTGCCACCAGCAGAGATCGTCCAACAGTCACAGATACGCAGTATTTT. This encodes CATSRDRPTVTDTQYF. With the portions outside the CDR3 filled from the reference TRBV15 and TRBJ2-3 genes, the complete variable region becomes DAMVIQNPRYQVTQFGKPVTLSCSQTLNHNVMYWYQQKSSQAPKLLFHYYDKDFNNEADTPDNFQSRRPNTSFCFLDIRSPGLGDTAMYLCATSRDRPTVTDTQYFGPGTRLTVL.